This T cell receptor (beta chain) comes out of a study of blood T cell repertoires in COVID-19. Study in general: From T cells, B-cell-depleted T cells, or PBMCs came the material, which was cDNA or gDNA.

Sequencing was performed with immunoSEQ multiplex PCR; in TCRdb, only in-frame clones are kept and a portion is missing. Altogether tens of thousands of clones are present, over 70% being singletons, with the ten largest covering 35% to 55%. The germline V and J ends were trimmed by 0 bases and 6 bases, with 13 bases remaining between them. The CDR3 spans 14 residues. Germline V gene lookup returns CDR1 SGDLS and CDR2 YYNGEE. Sequenced input: peripheral blood. This sequence joins TRBV9 and TRBJ2-7; D possibly corresponds to TRBD2 (6 bases). The TCR was taken from an older woman with acute or convalescent COVID-19. The CDR3, as DNA: TGTGCCAGCAGCGTAGAACTAGCTTCCGGCGAGCAGTACTTC. It codes for CASSVELASGEQYF.